The source of this T cell receptor (beta chain) is a study of response to subunit inactivated influenza vaccine (dated by TCRdb to the late 2010s). Looking at the study overall: Deep quantitative profiling of the T cell receptor repertoire was used in the study to follow responses to a trivalent subunit inactivated influenza vaccine.

This clonotype was seen repeatedly, ten times or more. Its antigen remains unidentified. No quality values exist for individual bases; no much larger clone is one base distant. The sample's time point label, decoded: 45 days after influenza vaccine administration. Measured from the cysteine to the phenylalanine, the CDR3 is 12 residues long. The only DNA kept is the CDR3, 36 bases in frame from the first base. Deletion took 4 bases off V and 4 bases off J, with a span of 8 bases between the germline ends. The CDR1 and CDR2 encoded by the germline V gene (reference sequence) are SGHKS and YYEKEE. On the study overall, not on this receptor specifically: According to the authors, only a limited number of new T cells may be recruited by each seasonal influenza vaccination.

Receptor amplification or capture employed RT-PCR. Sequencer: Illumina HiSeq 2500. The raw public data were reprocessed by TCRdb itself: fastp quality trimming at Q25, MiXCR clonotype calling, in-frame beta chains only. Each record represents a unique CDR3 protein, reported with the most common genes and DNA among its rows. The table for this sample lists about 520,000 distinct CDR3 sequences; roughly 9.7% of them were counted only once. Approximately 12% of the sample comes from the top ten. The sequenced sample was PBMCs from blood, obtained roughly 46 days after vaccination. The sequence is built from TRBV5-5 and TRBJ1-1, with the D gene not clear enough to name. The receptor was derived from a man aged 50-59 years who received an inactivated influenza vaccine. Donor details come from another sample of the same person, matched by shared clones. This receptor has the CDR3 CASSPRSTEAFF. The DNA sequence follows: TGTGCCAGCAGCCCGCGATCCACTGAAGCTTTCTTT.